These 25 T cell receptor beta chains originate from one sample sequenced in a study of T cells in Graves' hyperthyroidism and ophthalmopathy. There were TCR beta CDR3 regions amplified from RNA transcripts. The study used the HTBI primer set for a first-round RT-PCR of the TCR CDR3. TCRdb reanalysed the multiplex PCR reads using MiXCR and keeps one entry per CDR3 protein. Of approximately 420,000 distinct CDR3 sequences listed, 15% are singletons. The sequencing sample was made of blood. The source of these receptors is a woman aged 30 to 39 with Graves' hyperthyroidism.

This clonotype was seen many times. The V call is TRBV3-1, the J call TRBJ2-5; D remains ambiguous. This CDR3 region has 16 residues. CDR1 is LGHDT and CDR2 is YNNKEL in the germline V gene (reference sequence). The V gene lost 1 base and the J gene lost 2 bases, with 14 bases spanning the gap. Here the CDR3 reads CASSQVPSPQQETQYF. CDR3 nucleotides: TGTGCCAGCAGCCAAGTTCCTAGTCCCCAACAAGAGACCCAGTACTTC.

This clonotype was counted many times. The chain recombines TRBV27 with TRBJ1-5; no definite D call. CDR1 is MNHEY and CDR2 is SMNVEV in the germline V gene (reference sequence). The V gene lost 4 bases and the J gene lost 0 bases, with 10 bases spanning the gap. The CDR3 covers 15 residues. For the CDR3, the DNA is TGTGCCAGCAGTTCCTCCGGGTATAGCAATCAGCCCCAGCATTTT. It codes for CASSSSGYSNQPQHF.

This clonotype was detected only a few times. The CDR3 spells CASSSNSVPQIQYF. The DNA for the CDR3 is TGTGCCAGCAGTTCCAACAGCGTTCCTCAGATCCAGTACTTC. The V gene is TRBV27, the J gene TRBJ2-5; no definite D call. The V and J ends lost 4 bases and 10 bases respectively, with 19 bases between them. Germline lookup yields CDR1 MNHEY and CDR2 SMNVEV (reference sequence). CDR3 size: 14 residues.

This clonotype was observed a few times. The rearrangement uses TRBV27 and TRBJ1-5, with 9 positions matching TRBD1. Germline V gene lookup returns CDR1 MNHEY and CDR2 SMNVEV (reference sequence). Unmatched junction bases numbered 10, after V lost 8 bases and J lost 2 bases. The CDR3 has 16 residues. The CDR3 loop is CASQNRGLSGNQPQHF. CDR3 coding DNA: TGTGCCAGCCAAAACAGGGGGCTATCGGGCAATCAGCCCCAGCATTTT.

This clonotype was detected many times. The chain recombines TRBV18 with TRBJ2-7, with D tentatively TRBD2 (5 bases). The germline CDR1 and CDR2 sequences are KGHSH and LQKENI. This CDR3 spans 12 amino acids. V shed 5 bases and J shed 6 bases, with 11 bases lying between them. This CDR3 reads CASSAIEGEQYF. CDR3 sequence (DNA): TGTGCCAGCTCAGCGATCGAGGGCGAGCAGTACTTC.

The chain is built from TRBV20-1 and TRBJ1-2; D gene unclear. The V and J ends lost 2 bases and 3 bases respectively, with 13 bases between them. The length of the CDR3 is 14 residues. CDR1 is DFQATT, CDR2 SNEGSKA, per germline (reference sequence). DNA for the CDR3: TGCAGTGCTAGACCACCATTAGACGACTATGGCTACACCTTC. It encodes CSARPPLDDYGYTF.

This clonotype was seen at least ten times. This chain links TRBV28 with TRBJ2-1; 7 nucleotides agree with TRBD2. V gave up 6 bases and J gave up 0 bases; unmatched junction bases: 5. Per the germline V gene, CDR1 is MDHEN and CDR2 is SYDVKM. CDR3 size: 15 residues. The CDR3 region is CASRSSGGSYNEQFF. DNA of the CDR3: TGTGCCAGCAGATCTAGCGGAGGCTCCTACAATGAGCAGTTCTTC.

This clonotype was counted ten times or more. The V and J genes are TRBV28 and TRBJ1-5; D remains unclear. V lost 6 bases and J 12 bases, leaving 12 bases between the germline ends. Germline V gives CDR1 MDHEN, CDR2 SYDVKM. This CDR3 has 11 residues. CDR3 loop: CASSPGRFQHF. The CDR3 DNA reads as TGTGCCAGCAGCCCTGGACGGTTCCAGCATTTT. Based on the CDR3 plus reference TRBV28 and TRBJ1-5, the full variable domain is DVKVTQSSRYLVKRTGEKVFLECVQDMDHENMFWYRQDPGLGLRLIYFSYDVKMKEKGDIPEGYSVSREKKERFSLILESASTNQTSMYLCASSPGRFQHFGDGTRLSIL.

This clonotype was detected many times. DNA of the CDR3: TGCGCCAGCAGCTTGCCCGGGGGCTCATCGAACACTGAAGCTTTCTTT. Protein product: CASSLPGGSSNTEAFF. The gene calls are TRBV5-1 and TRBJ1-1; D possibly corresponds to TRBD1 (6 bases). V was shortened by 1 base and J by 1 base, with 14 bases between the two germline ends. The CDR3 is 16 residues long. Germline lookup yields CDR1 SGHRS and CDR2 YFSETQ. Filled out from reference TRBV5-1 and TRBJ1-1, the complete variable domain reads KAGVTQTPRYLIKTRGQQVTLSCSPISGHRSVSWYQQTPGQGLQFLFEYFSETQRNKGNFPGRFSGRQFSNSRSEMNVSTLELGDSALYLCASSLPGGSSNTEAFFGQGTRLTVV.

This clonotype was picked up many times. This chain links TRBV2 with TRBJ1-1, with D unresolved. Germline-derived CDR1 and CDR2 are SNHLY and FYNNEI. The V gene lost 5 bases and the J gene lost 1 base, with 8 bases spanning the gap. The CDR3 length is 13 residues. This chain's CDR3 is CASSYVPNTEAFF. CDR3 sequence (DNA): TGTGCCAGCAGTTATGTCCCGAACACTGAAGCTTTCTTT. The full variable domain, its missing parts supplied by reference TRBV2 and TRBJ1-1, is EPEVTQTPSHQVTQMGQEVILRCVPISNHLYFYWYRQILGQKVEFLVSFYNNEISEKSEIFDDQFSVERPDGSNFTLKIRSTKLEDSAMYFCASSYVPNTEAFFGQGTRLTVV.

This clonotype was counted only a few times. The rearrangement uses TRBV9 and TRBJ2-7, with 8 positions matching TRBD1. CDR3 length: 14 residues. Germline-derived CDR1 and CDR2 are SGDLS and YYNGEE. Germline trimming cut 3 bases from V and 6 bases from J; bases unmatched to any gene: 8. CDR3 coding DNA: TGTGCCAGCAGCGAGGGACAGGCGTACTCCGAGCAGTACTTC. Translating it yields CASSEGQAYSEQYF.

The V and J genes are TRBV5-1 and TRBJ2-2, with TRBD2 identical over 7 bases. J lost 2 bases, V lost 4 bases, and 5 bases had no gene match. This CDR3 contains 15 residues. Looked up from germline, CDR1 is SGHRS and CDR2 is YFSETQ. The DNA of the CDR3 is TGCGCCAGCAGCGCCGGGACTACAAACACCGGGGAGCTGTTTTTT. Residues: CASSAGTTNTGELFF.

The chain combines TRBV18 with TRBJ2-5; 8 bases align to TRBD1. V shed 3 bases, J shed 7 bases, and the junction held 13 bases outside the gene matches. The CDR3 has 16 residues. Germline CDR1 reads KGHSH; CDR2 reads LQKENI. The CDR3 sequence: CASSPRNRGEGGTQYF. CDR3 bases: TGTGCCAGCTCACCTCGGAACAGGGGGGAAGGCGGGACCCAGTACTTC.

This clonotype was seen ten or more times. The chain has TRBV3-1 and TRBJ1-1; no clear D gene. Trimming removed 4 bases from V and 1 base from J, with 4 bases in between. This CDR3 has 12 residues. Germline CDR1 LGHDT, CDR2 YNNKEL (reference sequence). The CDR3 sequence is CASSPQNTEAFF. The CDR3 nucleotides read TGTGCCAGCAGCCCCCAGAACACTGAAGCTTTCTTT.

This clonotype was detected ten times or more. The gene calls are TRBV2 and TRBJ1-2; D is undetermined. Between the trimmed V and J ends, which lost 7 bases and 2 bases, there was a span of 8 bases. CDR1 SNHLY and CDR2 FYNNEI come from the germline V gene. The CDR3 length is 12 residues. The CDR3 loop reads CASKAGNYGYTF. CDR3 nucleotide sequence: TGTGCCAGCAAGGCAGGAAACTATGGCTACACCTTC.

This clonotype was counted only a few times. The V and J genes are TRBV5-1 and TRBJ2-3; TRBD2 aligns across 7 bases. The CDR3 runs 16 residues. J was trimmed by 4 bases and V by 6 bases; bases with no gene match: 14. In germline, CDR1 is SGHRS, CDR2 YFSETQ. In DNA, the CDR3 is TGCGCCAGCATTAATCCAGGACTAGGAGGTGCAGATACGCAGTATTTT. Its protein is CASINPGLGGADTQYF.

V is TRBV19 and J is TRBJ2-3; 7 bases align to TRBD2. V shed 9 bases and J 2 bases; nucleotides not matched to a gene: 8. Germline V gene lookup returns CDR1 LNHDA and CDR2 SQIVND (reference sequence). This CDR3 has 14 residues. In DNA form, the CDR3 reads TGTGCCAGCTCTAGAGCGGGACCCACAGATACGCAGTATTTT. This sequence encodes CASSRAGPTDTQYF. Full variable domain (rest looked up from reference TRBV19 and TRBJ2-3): DGGITQSPKYLFRKEGQNVTLSCEQNLNHDAMYWYRQDPGQGLRLIYYSQIVNDFQKGDIAEGYSVSREKKESFPLTVTSAQKNPTAFYLCASSRAGPTDTQYFGPGTRLTVL.

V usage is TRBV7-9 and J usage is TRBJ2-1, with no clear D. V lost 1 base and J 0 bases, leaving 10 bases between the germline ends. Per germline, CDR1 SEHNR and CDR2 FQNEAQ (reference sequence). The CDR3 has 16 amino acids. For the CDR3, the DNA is TGTGCCAGCAGCTTAGGCACCTCGAGCTCCTACAATGAGCAGTTCTTC. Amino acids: CASSLGTSSSYNEQFF.

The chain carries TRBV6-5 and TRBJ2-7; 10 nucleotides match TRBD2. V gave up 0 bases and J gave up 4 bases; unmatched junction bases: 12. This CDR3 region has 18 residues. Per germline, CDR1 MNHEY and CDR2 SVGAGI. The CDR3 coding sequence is TGTGCCAGCAGTTACTCTGACCCTAGCGGGAGTTGGGATTACGAGCAGTACTTC. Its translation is CASSYSDPSGSWDYEQYF.

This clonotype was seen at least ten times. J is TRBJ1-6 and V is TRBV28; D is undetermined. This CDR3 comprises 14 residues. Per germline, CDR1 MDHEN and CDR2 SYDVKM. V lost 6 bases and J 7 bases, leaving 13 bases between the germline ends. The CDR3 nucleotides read TGTGCCAGCAGATCGACAAGACCCAATTCACCCCTCCACTTT. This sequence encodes CASRSTRPNSPLHF.

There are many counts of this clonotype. The CDR3 protein is CASRRSGTSQETQYF. The CDR3 bases are TGTGCCAGCAGAAGATCCGGGACCTCCCAAGAGACCCAGTACTTC. The J gene is TRBJ2-5, the V gene TRBV2; the D gene could be TRBD1 or TRBD2 (5 bases each). The V gene's germline CDR1 is SNHLY and CDR2 FYNNEI. Trimming shortened V by 6 bases and J by 1 base, and 15 bases separated the two germline ends. The CDR3 is 15 amino acids.

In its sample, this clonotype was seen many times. The CDR3 loop is CASSDGRGSSSYTF. For the CDR3, the DNA is TGTGCCAGCTCAGACGGCAGGGGTTCTTCAAGCTACACCTTC. This chain joins TRBV18 and TRBJ1-2, with D maybe TRBD1 (6 bases). The V gene's germline CDR1 is KGHSH and CDR2 LQKENI. The CDR3 has 14 residues. Trimming stripped 5 bases from V and 9 bases from J, with 19 bases between.

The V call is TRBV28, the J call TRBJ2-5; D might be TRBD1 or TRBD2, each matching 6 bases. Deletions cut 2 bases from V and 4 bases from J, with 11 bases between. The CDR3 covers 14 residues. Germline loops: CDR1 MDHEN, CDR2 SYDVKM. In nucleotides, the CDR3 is TGTGCCAGCAGTTTAGGGGGGCGAGTAGAGACCCAGTACTTC. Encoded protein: CASSLGGRVETQYF.

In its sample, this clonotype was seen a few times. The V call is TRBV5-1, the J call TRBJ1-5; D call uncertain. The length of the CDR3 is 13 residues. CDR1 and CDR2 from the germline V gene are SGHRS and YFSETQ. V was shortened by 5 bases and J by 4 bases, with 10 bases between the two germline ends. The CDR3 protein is CASREAQNQPQHF. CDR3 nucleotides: TGCGCCAGCAGGGAGGCACAAAATCAGCCCCAGCATTTT.

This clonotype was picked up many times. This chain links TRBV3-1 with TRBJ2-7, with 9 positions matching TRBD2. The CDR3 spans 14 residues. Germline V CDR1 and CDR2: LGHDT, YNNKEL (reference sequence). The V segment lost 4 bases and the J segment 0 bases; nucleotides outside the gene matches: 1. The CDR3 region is CASSRLADSYEQYF. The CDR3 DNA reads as TGTGCCAGCAGCCGACTAGCGGACTCCTACGAGCAGTACTTC.